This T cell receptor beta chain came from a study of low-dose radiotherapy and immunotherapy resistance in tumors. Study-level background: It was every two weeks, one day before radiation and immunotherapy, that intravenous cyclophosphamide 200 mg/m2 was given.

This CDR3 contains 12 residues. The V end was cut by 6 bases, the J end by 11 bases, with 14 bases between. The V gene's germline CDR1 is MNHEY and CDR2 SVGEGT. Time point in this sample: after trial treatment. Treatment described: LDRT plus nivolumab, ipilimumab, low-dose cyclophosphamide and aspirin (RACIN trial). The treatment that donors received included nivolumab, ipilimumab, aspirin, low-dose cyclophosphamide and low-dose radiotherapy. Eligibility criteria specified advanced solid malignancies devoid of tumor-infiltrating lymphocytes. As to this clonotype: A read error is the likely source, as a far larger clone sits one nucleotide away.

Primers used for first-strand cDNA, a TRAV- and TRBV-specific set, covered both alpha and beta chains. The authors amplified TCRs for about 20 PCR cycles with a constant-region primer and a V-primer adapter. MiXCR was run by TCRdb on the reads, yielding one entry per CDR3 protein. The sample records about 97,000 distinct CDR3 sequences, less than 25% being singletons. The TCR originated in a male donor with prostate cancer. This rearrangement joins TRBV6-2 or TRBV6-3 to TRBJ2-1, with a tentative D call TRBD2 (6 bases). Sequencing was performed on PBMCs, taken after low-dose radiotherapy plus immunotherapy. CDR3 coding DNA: TGTGCCAGCAGATCGGGGGAAAATAAGCAGTTCTTC. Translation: CASRSGENKQFF.